This TCR beta chain was captured in a study of blood T cell repertoires in COVID-19. Study context: Italy, Spain and the United States were the sources of the convalescent and acute COVID-19 samples.

The V and J ends lost 6 bases and 2 bases respectively, with 15 bases between them. This CDR3 contains 14 residues. Germline V gives CDR1 SGHRS, CDR2 YFSETQ. Sequencing was performed with immunoSEQ multiplex PCR; in TCRdb, only in-frame clones are kept and a portion is missing. The sample gives tens of thousands of clones, approximately 90% of which show up once; more than 2.5% is in the top ten. This TCR was recovered from a man aged 50 to 59 with acute or convalescent COVID-19. Material for sequencing was peripheral blood. This sequence joins TRBV5-1 and TRBJ2-7; possibly TRBD2 for D (6 bases). In nucleotides, the CDR3 is TGCGCCAGCACCTCGGGAGTCACAACCTACGAGCAGTACTTC. Translated, it gives CASTSGVTTYEQYF.